The 14 T cell receptor beta chains below come from one sample, sequenced in a study of cytomegalovirus exposure and HLA in healthy donors. Libraries were prepared by immunoSEQ multiplex PCR; TCRdb keeps only in-frame clonotypes and omits some of them. Of 250,000 or so clones listed, about 90% are singletons. The sample taken for sequencing was PBMCs. These receptors all come from a man aged 18 to 30 in good health and CMV-seropositive.

J is TRBJ2-7 and V is TRBV6-6; 7 bases line up with TRBD2. This CDR3 region has 16 residues. Germline V CDR1 and CDR2: MNHNY, SVGAGI (reference sequence). The V and J ends lost 2 bases and 0 bases, in that order; junction bases with no gene match: 7. CDR3 DNA sequence: TGTGCCAGCAGTTACGGGAGGGGACGAAGCTCCTACGAGCAGTACTTC. The encoded protein is CASSYGRGRSSYEQYF.

The genes are TRBV7-6 and TRBJ2-1; no clear D. Germline CDR1 reads SGHVS; CDR2 reads FNYEAQ. V was pared by 0 bases and J by 4 bases, with 7 bases between. This CDR3 is built from 14 residues. The CDR3, as DNA: TGTGCCAGCAGCTTAGCCGGCCGGTACAATGAGCAGTTCTTC. Residues: CASSLAGRYNEQFF.

The genes are TRBV9 and TRBJ2-3; TRBD2 matches 7 bases. V was clipped by 4 bases and J by 3 bases; unmatched bases: 8. This CDR3 region has 15 residues. The germline V gene encodes CDR1 SGDLS and CDR2 YYNGEE. The CDR3 spells CASSPRGSKTDTQYF. The CDR3 DNA reads as TGTGCCAGCAGCCCCCGCGGGAGTAAGACAGATACGCAGTATTTT.

Only a few counts were recorded for this clone. J is TRBJ1-5 and V is TRBV5-4, with a tentative D call TRBD1 (5 bases). CDR3 length: 12 amino acids. The germline gives CDR1 SGHNT, CDR2 YYREEE (reference sequence). Trimming removed 2 bases from V and 7 bases from J, with 7 bases in between. The DNA of the CDR3 is TGTGCCAGCAGCTTAGAGGGGCAGCCCCAGCATTTT. Translating it yields CASSLEGQPQHF.

The chain links TRBV28 to TRBJ2-3, with TRBD2 identical over 13 bases. The CDR3 length is 15 residues. Germline V gene lookup returns CDR1 MDHEN and CDR2 SYDVKM. Trimming cost V 6 bases and J 7 bases; bases outside gene matches: 7. CDR3 sequence (DNA): TGTGCCAGCAGCCGCGGGACTAGCGGGATGTATACGCAGTATTTT. Residues: CASSRGTSGMYTQYF.

V usage is TRBV4-1 and J usage is TRBJ2-1; D unclear. V was clipped by 0 bases and J by 8 bases, with 14 bases between them. This CDR3 spans 15 amino acids. Germline assignment: CDR1 MGHRA and CDR2 YSYEKL. CDR3 nucleotide sequence: TGCGCCAGCAGCCAAGATCGATTACCTCGGGATGAGCAGTTCTTC. This codes for CASSQDRLPRDEQFF.

The genes are TRBV27 and TRBJ2-6; D not resolved. The CDR3 totals 14 residues. CDR1 MNHEY and CDR2 SMNVEV come from the germline V gene (reference sequence). V lost 6 bases and J 0 bases, leaving 6 bases between the germline ends. The CDR3 nucleotides read TGTGCCAGCAGACAAGACTCTGGGGCCAACGTCCTGACTTTC. Protein sequence: CASRQDSGANVLTF.

CDR3 amino acids: CASSNHPHAPRKRAIHEQYF. Here the CDR3 DNA reads TGTGCCAGCAGCAACCACCCCCACGCCCCTAGAAAGCGAGCGATCCACGAGCAGTACTTC. This chain connects TRBV21-1 to TRBJ2-7; whether TRBD2, the table's D call, matches the DNA was not checked. TRBV21-1 is a pseudogene segment. CDR3 size: 20 residues.

CDR3 bases: TGCGCCAGCAGCTTGGCCGGTAGGGGCGACGAGCAGTACTTC. Its protein product is CASSLAGRGDEQYF. The chain has TRBV5-1 and TRBJ2-7, with D tentatively TRBD1 (5 bases). The CDR3 consists of 14 residues. With 0 bases removed from V and 5 bases from J, the gap between germline ends came to 12 bases. Germline V CDR1 and CDR2: SGHRS, YFSETQ.

V is TRBV28 and J is TRBJ2-7; 7 bases are a match to TRBD2. The CDR3 sequence is 13 residues long. Losses at the gene ends were 4 bases for V and 7 bases for J; bases not matched to a gene: 7. The germline V gene has CDR1 MDHEN and CDR2 SYDVKM. For the CDR3, the DNA is TGTGCCAGCAGTTCCGGGAGGCGGTGGGAGCAGTACTTC. Its translation: CASSSGRRWEQYF.

This chain links TRBV7-6 with TRBJ2-1; 10 positions match TRBD2. Trimming took 4 bases from V and 4 from J; bases not matched to a gene: 7. The CDR3 contains 16 residues. The germline V gene has CDR1 SGHVS and CDR2 FNYEAQ. The CDR3 nucleotides read TGTGCCAGCAGCTCCGGACTAGCGGTTACTTACAATGAGCAGTTCTTC. It is translated as CASSSGLAVTYNEQFF.

This clone was seen a handful of times. For the CDR3, the DNA is TGTGCCAGCAGTTACTCGGGGGGATCCAATCAGCCCCAGCATTTT. Amino acids: CASSYSGGSNQPQHF. J is TRBJ1-5 and V is TRBV6-5, with a weak D call TRBD1 (5 bases). V lost 0 bases to trimming and J lost 3 bases, with 9 bases between them. Germline V CDR1 and CDR2: MNHEY, SVGAGI. CDR3 length: 15 amino acids.

The J gene is TRBJ2-3, the V gene TRBV11-3; D unclear. This CDR3 is built from 13 residues. Germline loops: CDR1 SGHNT, CDR2 YENEEA. The V end was cut by 1 base, the J end by 2 bases, with 4 bases between. The CDR3, as DNA: TGTGCCAGCAGCTTAGGCTCCACAGATACGCAGTATTTT. It translates to CASSLGSTDTQYF.

This clone was found a few times. The chain has TRBV30 and TRBJ1-2, with TRBD1 as a possible D gene (5 bases). V was shortened by 0 bases and J by 7 bases, with 12 bases between the two germline ends. Germline V gene sequence: CDR1 GTSNPN, CDR2 SVGIG (reference sequence). The CDR3 consists of 13 residues. In DNA, the CDR3 is TGTGCCTGGAGTGTCTGGGGGGACGGTGGCTACACCTTC. The encoded protein is CAWSVWGDGGYTF.